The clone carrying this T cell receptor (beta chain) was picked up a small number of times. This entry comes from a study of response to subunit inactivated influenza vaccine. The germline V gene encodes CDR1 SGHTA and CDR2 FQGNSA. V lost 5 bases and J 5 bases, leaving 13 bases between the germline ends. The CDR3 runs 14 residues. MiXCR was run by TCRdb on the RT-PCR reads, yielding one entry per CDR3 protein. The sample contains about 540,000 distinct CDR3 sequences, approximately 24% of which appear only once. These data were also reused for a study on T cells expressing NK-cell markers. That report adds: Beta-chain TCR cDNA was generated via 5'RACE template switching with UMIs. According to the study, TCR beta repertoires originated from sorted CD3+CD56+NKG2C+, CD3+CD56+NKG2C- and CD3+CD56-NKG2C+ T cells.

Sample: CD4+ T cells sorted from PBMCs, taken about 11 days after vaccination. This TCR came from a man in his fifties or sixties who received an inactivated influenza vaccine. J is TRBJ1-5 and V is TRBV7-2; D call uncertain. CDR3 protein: CASSRAGSYQPQHF. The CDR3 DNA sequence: TGTGCCAGCAGCCGGGCTGGGAGTTATCAGCCCCAGCATTTT.